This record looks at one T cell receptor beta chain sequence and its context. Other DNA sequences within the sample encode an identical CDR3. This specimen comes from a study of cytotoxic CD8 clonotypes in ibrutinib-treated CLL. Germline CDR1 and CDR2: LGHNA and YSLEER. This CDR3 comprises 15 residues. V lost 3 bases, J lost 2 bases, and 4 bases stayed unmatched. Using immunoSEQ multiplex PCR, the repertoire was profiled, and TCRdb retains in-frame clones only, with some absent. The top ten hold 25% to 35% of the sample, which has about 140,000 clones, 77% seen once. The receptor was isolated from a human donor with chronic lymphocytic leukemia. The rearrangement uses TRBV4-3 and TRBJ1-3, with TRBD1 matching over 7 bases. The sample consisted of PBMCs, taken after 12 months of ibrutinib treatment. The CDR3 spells CASSQRDSAGNTIYF. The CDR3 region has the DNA TGCGCCAGCAGCCAGAGGGACAGCGCTGGAAACACCATATATTTT.